This T cell receptor (beta chain) comes out of a study of early T cells in non-severe SARS-CoV-2 infection. Study in general: Whole-blood bulk RNA, unsorted, was sequenced, and chains were unpaired.

Findings of the study overall: Matching results from VDJdb favored anti-spike CD8 responses, leaving private and CD4 specificities undetected.

The sample holds many counts of this clonotype. Antigen: not known. In the library, individual cDNA molecules carried attached unique molecular identifiers. TCRdb reprocessed the 5' RACE reads with MiXCR, giving one entry per CDR3 protein. The table shows approximately 34,000 distinct CDR3 sequences, with about 5.3% occurring only once. Trimming removed 6 bases from V and 0 bases from J; junction bases left unmatched: 10. CDR3 size: 16 residues. The germline gives CDR1 DFQATT, CDR2 SNEGSKA (reference sequence). The sequencing used whole blood, collected at baseline. The chain recombines TRBV20-1 with TRBJ2-1; TRBD2 matches at 8 bases. This TCR derives from an adult who was a healthcare worker with PCR-confirmed SARS-CoV-2 infection or an uninfected control (not recorded which). Here the CDR3 DNA reads TGCAGTGCAGCTGCTAGCGGGCAGAACTCCTACAATGAGCAGTTCTTC. Encoded protein: CSAAASGQNSYNEQFF.